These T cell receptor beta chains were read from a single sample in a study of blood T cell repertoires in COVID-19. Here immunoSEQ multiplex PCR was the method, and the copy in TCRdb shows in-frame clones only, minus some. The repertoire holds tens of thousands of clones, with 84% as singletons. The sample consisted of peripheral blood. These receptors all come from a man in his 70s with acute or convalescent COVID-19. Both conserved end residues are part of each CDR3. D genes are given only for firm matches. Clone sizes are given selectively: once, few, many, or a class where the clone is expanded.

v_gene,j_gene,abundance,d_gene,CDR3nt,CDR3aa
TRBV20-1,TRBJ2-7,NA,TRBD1,TGCAGTGCTAGTGTCCCTAGGACAGGGGGCGACGAGCAGTACTTC,CSASVPRTGGDEQYF
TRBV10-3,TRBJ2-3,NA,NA,TGTGCCATCAGTGCAGGGGGCACAGATACGCAGTATTTT,CAISAGGTDTQYF
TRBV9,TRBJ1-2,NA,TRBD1,TGTGCCAGCAGCGTAGCTGAGGGGGCAAGGTATGGCTACACCTTC,CASSVAEGARYGYTF
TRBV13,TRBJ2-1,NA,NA,TGTGCCAGCAGCTTATCGGCGGGTGGCTCCTACAATGAGCAGTTCTTC,CASSLSAGGSYNEQFF
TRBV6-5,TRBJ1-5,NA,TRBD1,TGTGCCAGCGGCGACAGGGTCGGGAATCAGCCCCAGCATTTT,CASGDRVGNQPQHF
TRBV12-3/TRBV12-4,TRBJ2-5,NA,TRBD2,TGTGCCAGTCGACTAGCGTTCGGGACCCAGTACTTC,CASRLAFGTQYF
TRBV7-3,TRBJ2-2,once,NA,TGTGCCAGCAGCTCCCCGGGGAAGGGCGGGGAGCTGTTTTTT,CASSSPGKGGELFF
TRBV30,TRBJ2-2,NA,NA,TGTGCCTGGAGGCTCTGGCAAGACACCGGGGAGCTGTTTTTT,CAWRLWQDTGELFF
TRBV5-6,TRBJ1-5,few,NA,TGTGCCAGCAGCATCAGGGGAACGAGCAATCAGCCCCAGCATTTT,CASSIRGTSNQPQHF
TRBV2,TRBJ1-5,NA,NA,TGTGCCAGCAGTGATGGGCAGAATCATCAGCCCCAGCATTTT,CASSDGQNHQPQHF
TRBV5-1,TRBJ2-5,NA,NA,TGCGCCAGCAGCCTCCCAGGAGAGACCCAGTACTTC,CASSLPGETQYF
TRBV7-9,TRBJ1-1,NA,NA,TGTGCCAGCACCCAAGGGCCTGAAGCTTTCTTT,CASTQGPEAFF
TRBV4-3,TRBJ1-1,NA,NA,TGCGCCAGCAGCCAGGTCAGGGTCCTGAACACTGAAGCTTTCTTT,CASSQVRVLNTEAFF
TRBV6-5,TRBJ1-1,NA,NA,TGTGCCAGCAGGGCGGGGACGCAGCGGAACACTGAAGCTTTCTTT,CASRAGTQRNTEAFF
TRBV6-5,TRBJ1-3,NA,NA,TGTGCCAGCAGTCCGACAGGACTTTCTGGAAACACCATATATTTT,CASSPTGLSGNTIYF
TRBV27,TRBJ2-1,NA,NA,TGTGCCAGCAGCCCCGGGGGTGAGCAGTTCTTC,CASSPGGEQFF
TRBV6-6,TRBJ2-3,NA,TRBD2,TGTGCCAGCAGTACCCTAGCGGGGGCAACAGATACGCAGTATTTT,CASSTLAGATDTQYF
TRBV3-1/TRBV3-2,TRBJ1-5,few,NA,TGTGCCAGCAGCCAACCAGACATTAGCAATCAGCCCCAGCATTTT,CASSQPDISNQPQHF
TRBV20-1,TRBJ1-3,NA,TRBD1,TGCAGTGCTAGTGGAGCAGGGGGCTTTCTCTCTGGAAACACCATATATTTT,CSASGAGGFLSGNTIYF
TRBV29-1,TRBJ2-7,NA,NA,TGCAGCGTTGAAGATCGGGGGGCCGGCTCCTACGAGCAGTACTTC,CSVEDRGAGSYEQYF
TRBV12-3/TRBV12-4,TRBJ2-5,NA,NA,TGTGCCAGCAGCCGCGGGGGCGAGACCCAGTACTTC,CASSRGGETQYF
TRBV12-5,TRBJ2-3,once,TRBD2,TGTGCTAGTGGCTCACCGAGCGGGGGACCCACAGATACGCAGTATTTT,CASGSPSGGPTDTQYF
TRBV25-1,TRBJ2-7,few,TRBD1,TGTGCCAGCACGGGGACAGGGACTTCCTACGAGCAGTACTTC,CASTGTGTSYEQYF
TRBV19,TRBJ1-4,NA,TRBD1,TGTGCCAGTAGTATTCAGGGGGCGAGGGTAGGCGAAAAACTGTTTTTT,CASSIQGARVGEKLFF
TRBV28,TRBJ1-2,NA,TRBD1,TGTGCCAGCAGTTTTTCGGACAGGGTAAACTATGGCTACACCTTC,CASSFSDRVNYGYTF
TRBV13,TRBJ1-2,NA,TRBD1,TGTGCCAGCAGGGGGCCACCGGGACAGGGGAACTATGGCTACACCTTC,CASRGPPGQGNYGYTF
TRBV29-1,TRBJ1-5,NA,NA,TGCAGCGTAGGGACGGGGGGAGGCAATCAGCCCCAGCATTTT,CSVGTGGGNQPQHF
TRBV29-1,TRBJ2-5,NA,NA,TGCAGCGTTTCGGACAGCCAAGAGACCCAGTACTTC,CSVSDSQETQYF
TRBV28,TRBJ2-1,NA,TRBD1,TGTGCCAGCAGGCCGCCGGGACAGGTGTATTTCGGCAATGAGCAGTTCTTC,CASRPPGQVYFGNEQFF
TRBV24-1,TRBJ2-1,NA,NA,TGTGCCACCAGTGATTGGGACCCCCCAGGGGATGAGCAGTTCTTC,CATSDWDPPGDEQFF
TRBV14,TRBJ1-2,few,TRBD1,TGTGCCAGCAGCCAAGGGAGACAGGGGACCCGAAATAACTATGGCTACACCTTC,CASSQGRQGTRNNYGYTF
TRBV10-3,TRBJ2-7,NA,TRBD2,TGTGCCATCCGACGGGGGGGCTACGAGCAGTACTTC,CAIRRGGYEQYF
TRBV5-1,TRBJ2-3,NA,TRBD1,TGCGCCAGCACCTGGGACAGACTCACAGATACGCAGTATTTT,CASTWDRLTDTQYF
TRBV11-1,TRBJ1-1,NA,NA,TGTGCCAGCAGCCCTTACAGGAGCATGAACACTGAAGCTTTCTTT,CASSPYRSMNTEAFF
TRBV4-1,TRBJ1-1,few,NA,TGCGCCAGCACCTTCTCACGAGCACCTCCCCCCGCTGAAGCTTTCTTT,CASTFSRAPPPAEAFF
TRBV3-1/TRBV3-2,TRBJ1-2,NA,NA,TGTGCCAGCAGCCAAGAACAGACCTATGGCTACACCTTC,CASSQEQTYGYTF
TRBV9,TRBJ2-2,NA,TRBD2,TGTGCCAGCAGCGTTGGGACTAGCGGGATCGGCACCGGGGAGCTGTTTTTT,CASSVGTSGIGTGELFF
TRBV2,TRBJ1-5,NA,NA,TGTGCCAGCAGTGAAGCGCATCAGGGCCGGGTTTTGAAGCCCCAGCATTTT,CASSEAHQGRVLKPQHF
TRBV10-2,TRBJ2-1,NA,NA,TGCGCCAGCCGTGGTAGCGACAGGAGCTCCTACAATGAGCAGTTCTTC,CASRGSDRSSYNEQFF
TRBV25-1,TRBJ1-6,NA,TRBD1,TGTGCCAGCAGTGAAACGGGACAGGGGGCGTCACCCCTCCACTTT,CASSETGQGASPLHF
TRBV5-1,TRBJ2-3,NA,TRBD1,TGCGCCAGCAGCTTGACAGGGGGGAGCGGTACGCAGTATTTT,CASSLTGGSGTQYF
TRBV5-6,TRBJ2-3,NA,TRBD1,TGTGCCAGCAGCTTGGCCATGGGGACAGGGGAAGATACGCAGTATTTT,CASSLAMGTGEDTQYF
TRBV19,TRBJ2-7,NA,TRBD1,TGTGCCAGTAGTATTAGTGGGACAGGCATAGTGGAGCAGTACTTC,CASSISGTGIVEQYF
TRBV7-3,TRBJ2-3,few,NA,TGTGCCAGCAGCGTCTACGGGGGTAATACGCAGTATTTT,CASSVYGGNTQYF
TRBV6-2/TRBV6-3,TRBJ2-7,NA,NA,TGTGCCAGCAGTCACAAAATCTCCTACGAGCAGTACTTC,CASSHKISYEQYF
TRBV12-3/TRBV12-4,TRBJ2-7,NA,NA,TGTGCCAGCAGCCCGGTGGGAGGGGGCGAGCAGTACTTC,CASSPVGGGEQYF
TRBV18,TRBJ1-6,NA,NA,TGTGCCAGCTCACGGGGCAGGGCTGATTCACCCCTCCACTTT,CASSRGRADSPLHF
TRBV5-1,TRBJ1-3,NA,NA,TGCGCCAGCAGCTTGGCCCCATCTGGAAACACCATATATTTT,CASSLAPSGNTIYF
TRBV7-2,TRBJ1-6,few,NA,TGTGCCAGCAGCTTAGCGGCCGGGAGACATAATTCACCCCTCCACTTT,CASSLAAGRHNSPLHF
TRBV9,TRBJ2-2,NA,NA,TGTGCCAGCAGCGTACAGGGCGGCGGGGAGCTGTTTTTT,CASSVQGGGELFF